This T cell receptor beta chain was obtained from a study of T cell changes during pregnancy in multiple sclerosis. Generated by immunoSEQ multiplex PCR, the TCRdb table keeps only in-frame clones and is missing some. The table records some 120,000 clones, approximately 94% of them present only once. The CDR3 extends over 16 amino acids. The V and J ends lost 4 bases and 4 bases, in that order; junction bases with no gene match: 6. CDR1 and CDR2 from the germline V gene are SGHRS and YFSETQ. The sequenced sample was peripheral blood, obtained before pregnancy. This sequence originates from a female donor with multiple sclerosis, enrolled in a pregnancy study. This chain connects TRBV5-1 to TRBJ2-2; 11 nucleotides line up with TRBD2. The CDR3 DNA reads TGCGCCAGCAGCACCGGGACTAGCGGAAGCACCGGGGAGCTGTTTTTT. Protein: CASSTGTSGSTGELFF.